This TCR beta chain is from a study of blood T cell repertoires in COVID-19. There are a few counts of this clone. Under the authors' procedure: Reference gene primer amplification gave estimated nucleated cell counts. Here immunoSEQ multiplex PCR was the method, and the copy in TCRdb shows in-frame clones only, minus some. V and J calls and clone size come straight from that table; D and trimming were deduced from the DNA. The data show fewer than 150,000 clones, around nine tenths seen once. The CDR3 covers 17 residues. Trimming removed 6 bases at V and 6 bases at J, with 27 bases between. CDR1 is MNHEY and CDR2 is SMNVEV in the germline V gene (reference sequence).

Specimen: peripheral blood. The chain is built from TRBV27 and TRBJ2-7, with D perhaps TRBD1 (6 bases). This sequence was found in a man aged 50 to 59 with active or convalescent COVID-19. The CDR3 sequence: CASSSTGRFSIGREQYF. As DNA, the CDR3 is TGTGCCAGCAGCTCAACAGGGAGATTTAGTATAGGGCGCGAGCAGTACTTC.